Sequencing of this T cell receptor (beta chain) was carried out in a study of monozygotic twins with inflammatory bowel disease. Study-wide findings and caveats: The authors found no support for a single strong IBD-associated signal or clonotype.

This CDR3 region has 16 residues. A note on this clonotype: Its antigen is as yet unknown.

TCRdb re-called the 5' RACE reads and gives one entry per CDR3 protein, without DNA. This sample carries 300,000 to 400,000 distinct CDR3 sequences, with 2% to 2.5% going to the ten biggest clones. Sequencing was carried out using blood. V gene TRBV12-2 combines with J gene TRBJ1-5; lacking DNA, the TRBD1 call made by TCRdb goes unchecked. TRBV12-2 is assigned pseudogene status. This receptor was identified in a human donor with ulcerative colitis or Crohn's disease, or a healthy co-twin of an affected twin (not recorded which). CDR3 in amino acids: CASRFSRDRVFQPQHF.